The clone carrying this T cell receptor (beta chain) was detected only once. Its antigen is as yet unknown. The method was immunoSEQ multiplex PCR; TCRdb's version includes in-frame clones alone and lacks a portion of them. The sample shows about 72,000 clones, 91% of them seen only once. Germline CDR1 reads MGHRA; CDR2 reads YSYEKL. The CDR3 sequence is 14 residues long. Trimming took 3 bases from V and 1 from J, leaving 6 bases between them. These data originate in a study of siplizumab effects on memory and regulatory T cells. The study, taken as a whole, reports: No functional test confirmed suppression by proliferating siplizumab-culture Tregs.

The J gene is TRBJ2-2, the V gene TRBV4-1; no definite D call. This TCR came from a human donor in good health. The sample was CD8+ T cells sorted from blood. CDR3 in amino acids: CASSHAVNTGELFF. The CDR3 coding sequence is TGCGCCAGCAGCCACGCCGTGAACACCGGGGAGCTGTTTTTT.